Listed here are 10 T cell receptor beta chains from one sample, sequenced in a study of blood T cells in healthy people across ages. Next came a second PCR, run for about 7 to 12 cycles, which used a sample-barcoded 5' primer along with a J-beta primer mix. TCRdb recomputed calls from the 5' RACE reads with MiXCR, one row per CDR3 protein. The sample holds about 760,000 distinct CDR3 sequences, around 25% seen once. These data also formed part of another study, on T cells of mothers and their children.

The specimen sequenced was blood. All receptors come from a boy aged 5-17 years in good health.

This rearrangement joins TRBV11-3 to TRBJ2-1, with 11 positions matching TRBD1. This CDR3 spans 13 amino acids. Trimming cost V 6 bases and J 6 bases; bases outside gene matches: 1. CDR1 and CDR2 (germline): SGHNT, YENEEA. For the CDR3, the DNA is TGTGCCAGCAGGGACAGGGGGCTCAATGAGCAGTTCTTC. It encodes CASRDRGLNEQFF.

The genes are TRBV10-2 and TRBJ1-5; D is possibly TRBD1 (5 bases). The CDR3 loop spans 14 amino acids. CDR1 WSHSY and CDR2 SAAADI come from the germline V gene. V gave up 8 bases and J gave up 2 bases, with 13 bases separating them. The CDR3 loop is CASGGRGGNQPQHF. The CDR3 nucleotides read TGCGCCAGCGGTGGGAGGGGTGGCAATCAGCCCCAGCATTTT.

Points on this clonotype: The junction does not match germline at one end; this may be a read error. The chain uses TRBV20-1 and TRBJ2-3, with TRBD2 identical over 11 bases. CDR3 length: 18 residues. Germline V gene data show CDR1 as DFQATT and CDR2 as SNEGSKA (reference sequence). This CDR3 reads CSATLAGVPNSRTDMQYF. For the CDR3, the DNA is TGCAGTGCTACACTAGCGGGAGTTCCCAATAGCCGCACAGATATGCAGTATTTT.

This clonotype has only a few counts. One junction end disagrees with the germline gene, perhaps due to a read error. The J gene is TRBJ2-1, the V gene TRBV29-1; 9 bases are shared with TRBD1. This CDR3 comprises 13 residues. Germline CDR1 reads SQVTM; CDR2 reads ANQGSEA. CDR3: CSVEDRGYNEQFF. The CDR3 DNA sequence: TGCAGCGTAGAAGACAGGGGGTACAATGAGCAGTTCTTC.

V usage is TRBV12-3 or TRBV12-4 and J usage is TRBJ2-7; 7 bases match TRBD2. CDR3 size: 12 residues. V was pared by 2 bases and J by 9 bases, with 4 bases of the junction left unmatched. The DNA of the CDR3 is TGTGCCAGCAGTTTATGGGAGCGGGGGCAGTACTTC. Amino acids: CASSLWERGQYF.

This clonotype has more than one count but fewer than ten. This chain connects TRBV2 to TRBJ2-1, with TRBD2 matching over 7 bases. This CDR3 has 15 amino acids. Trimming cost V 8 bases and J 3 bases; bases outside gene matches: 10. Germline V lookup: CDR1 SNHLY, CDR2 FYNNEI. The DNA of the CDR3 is TGTGCCAGCGGCTCCTCTAGCGGATACTACAATGAGCAGTTCTTC. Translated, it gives CASGSSSGYYNEQFF.

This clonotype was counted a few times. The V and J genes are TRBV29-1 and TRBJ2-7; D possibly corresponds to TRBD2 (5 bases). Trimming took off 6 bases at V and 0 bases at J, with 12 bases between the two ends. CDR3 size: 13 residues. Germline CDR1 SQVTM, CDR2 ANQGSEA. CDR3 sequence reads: CSVRGWSSYEQYF. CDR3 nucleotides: TGCAGCGTCCGAGGGTGGAGCTCCTACGAGCAGTACTTC.

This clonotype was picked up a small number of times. In nucleotides, the CDR3 is TGTGCCAGCAGCCAAGGACTAGCGGAAGAGCAGTTCTTC. Its translation: CASSQGLAEEQFF. This rearrangement joins TRBV7-8 to TRBJ2-5; 10 nucleotides align to TRBD2. The DNA end is a closer match to TRBJ2-1, so the J assignment may be wrong. Germline V CDR1 and CDR2: SGHVS, FQNEAQ. This CDR3 comprises 13 residues.

The CDR3 reads CASSDRLLDREYF. The CDR3 DNA follows: TGTGCCAGCAGTGACCGGCTTTTGGACAGGGAGTATTTT. The chain links TRBV6-1 to TRBJ2-3; 8 bases line up with TRBD1. V trimming: 3 bases; J trimming: 13 bases; junction bases outside the gene matches: 9. This CDR3 contains 13 residues. The V gene's germline CDR1 is MNHNS and CDR2 SASEGT.

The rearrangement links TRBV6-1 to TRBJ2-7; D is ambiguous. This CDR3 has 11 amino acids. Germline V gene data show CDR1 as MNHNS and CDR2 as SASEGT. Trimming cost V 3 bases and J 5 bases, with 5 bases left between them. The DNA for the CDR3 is TGTGCCAGCAGTGATTTTCACGAGCAGTACTTC. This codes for CASSDFHEQYF.